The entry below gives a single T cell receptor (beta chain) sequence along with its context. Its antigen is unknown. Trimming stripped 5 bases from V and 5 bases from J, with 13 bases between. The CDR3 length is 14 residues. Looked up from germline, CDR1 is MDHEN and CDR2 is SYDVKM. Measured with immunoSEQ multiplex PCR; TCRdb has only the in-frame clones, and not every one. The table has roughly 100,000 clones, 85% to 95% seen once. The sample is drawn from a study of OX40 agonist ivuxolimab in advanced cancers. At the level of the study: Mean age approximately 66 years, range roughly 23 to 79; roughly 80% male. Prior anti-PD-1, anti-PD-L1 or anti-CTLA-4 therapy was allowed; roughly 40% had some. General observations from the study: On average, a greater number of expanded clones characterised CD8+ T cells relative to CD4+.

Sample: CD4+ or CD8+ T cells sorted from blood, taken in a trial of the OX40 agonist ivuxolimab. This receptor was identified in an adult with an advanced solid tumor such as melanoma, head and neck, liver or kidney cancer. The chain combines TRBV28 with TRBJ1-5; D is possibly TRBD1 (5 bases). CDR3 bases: TGTGCCAGCAGTGGGTCAGGGAGCGATCAGCCCCAGCATTTT. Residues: CASSGSGSDQPQHF.